This TCR beta chain was recovered during a study of OX40 agonist ivuxolimab in advanced cancers. Overall study context: At 0.01 to 10 mg/kg, ivuxolimab was administered intravenously to patients every 2 weeks. The diagnoses of dose-escalation patients were hepatocellular carcinoma, melanoma, renal cell or head and neck cancer.

The repertoire was sequenced with immunoSEQ multiplex PCR; TCRdb's copy has only in-frame clones and lacks some. The sample consists of some 73,000 clones, 80% to 90% of them appearing once. The CDR3 totals 13 residues. Germline V CDR1 and CDR2: KGHSH, LQKENI. V shed 3 bases and J shed 5 bases, with 8 bases lying between them. Broader study findings: The CD4+ and CD8+ T cells in the blood had expanded clonally by week 6 at 0.1 to 3.0 mg/kg.

Comment on this clone: What it binds is not known.

Sequences were derived from CD4+ or CD8+ T cells sorted from blood, sampled in a trial of the OX40 agonist ivuxolimab. This sequence originates from an adult with an advanced solid tumor such as melanoma, head and neck, liver or kidney cancer. The V gene is TRBV18, the J gene TRBJ2-1; D possibly corresponds to TRBD2 (6 bases). Here the CDR3 DNA reads TGTGCCAGCTCACCGCGCGGGGACAATGAGCAGTTCTTC. It yields the protein CASSPRGDNEQFF.